One and the same sample provided the 4 T cell receptor beta chains below, sequenced in a study of T cells after yellow fever vaccination. Each CDR3 protein gets one entry after TCRdb re-called the 5' RACE reads with MiXCR. The table has some 500,000 distinct CDR3 sequences, 13% seen once. This material consisted of PBMCs, taken on the day of the yellow fever booster vaccination. Every receptor here comes from a man aged 30-40 years who received the YFV17D yellow fever vaccine.

This clonotype turned up a few times. J is TRBJ2-1 and V is TRBV13, with TRBD2 matching over 15 bases. The CDR3 is 17 residues long. Germline values: CDR1 PRHDT, CDR2 FYEKMQ (reference sequence). Trimming took 4 bases from V and 8 from J; bases not matched to a gene: 9. CDR3 DNA sequence: TGTGCCAGCAGCTCGGGACTAGCGGGAGGCCCGGGGCATGAGCAGTTCTTC. It specifies CASSSGLAGGPGHEQFF.

The rearrangement uses TRBV5-1 and TRBJ2-7; the D gene is possibly TRBD2 (5 bases). Germline CDR1 reads SGHRS; CDR2 reads YFSETQ. V lost 0 bases to trimming and J lost 0 bases, with 10 bases between them. The length of the CDR3 is 15 residues. For the CDR3, the DNA is TGCGCCAGCAGCTTGGAGGCTAGCCACTCCTACGAGCAGTACTTC. This gives the protein CASSLEASHSYEQYF.

The chain carries TRBV7-2 and TRBJ1-3; tentative D call: TRBD1 (6 bases). The ends were cut back, 0 bases at V and 0 bases at J, with 12 bases in the middle. Germline CDR1 is SGHTA and CDR2 is FQGNSA. The length of the CDR3 is 17 residues. The CDR3 bases are TGTGCCAGCAGCTTAGCCCCCGGGACACCCTCTGGAAACACCATATATTTT. It encodes CASSLAPGTPSGNTIYF. The full variable domain, its missing parts supplied by reference TRBV7-2 and TRBJ1-3, is GAGVSQSPSNKVTEKGKDVELRCDPISGHTALYWYRQSLGQGLEFLIYFQGNSAPDKSGLPSDRFSAERTGGSVSTLTIQRTQQEDSAVYLCASSLAPGTPSGNTIYFGEGSWLTVV.

The CDR3 spells CASSLDLASIAEQYF. CDR3 nucleotides: TGCGCCAGCAGCTTGGATCTAGCGTCCATCGCCGAGCAGTACTTC. The chain has TRBV5-1 and TRBJ2-7; TRBD2 might be the D (6 bases). This CDR3 contains 15 residues. Germline V CDR1 and CDR2: SGHRS, YFSETQ. The germline V and J ends were trimmed by 0 bases and 6 bases, with 16 bases remaining between them.